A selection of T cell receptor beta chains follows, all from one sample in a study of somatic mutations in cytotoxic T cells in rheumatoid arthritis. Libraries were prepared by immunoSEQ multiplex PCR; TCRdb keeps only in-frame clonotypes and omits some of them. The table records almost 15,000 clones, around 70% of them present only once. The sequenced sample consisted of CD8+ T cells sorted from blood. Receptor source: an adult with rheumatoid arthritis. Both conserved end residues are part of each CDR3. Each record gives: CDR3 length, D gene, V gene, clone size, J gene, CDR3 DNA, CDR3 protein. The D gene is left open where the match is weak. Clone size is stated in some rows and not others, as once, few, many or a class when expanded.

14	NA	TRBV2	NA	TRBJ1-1	TGTGCCAGCAGTGAAAGCGTCCTCCCCACTGAAGCTTTCTTT	CASSESVLPTEAFF
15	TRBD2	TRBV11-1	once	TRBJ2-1	TGTGCCAGCAGCGAGCGGGGGGACCCCTACAATGAGCAGTTCTTC	CASSERGDPYNEQFF
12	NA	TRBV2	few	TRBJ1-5	TGTGCCAGCAGTCGGGCCAATCAGCCCCAGCATTTT	CASSRANQPQHF
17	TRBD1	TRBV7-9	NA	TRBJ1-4	TGTGCCAGCAGCTTAGGACAGGGGGCGGCAGCTAATGAAAAACTGTTTTTT	CASSLGQGAAANEKLFF
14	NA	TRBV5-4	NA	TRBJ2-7	TGTGCCAGCAGCTCATCGGACAAACTGAGGGAGCAGTACTTC	CASSSSDKLREQYF
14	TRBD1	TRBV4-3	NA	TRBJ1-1	TGCGCCAGCAGCCTTGACAGGGTCAACACTGAAGCTTTCTTT	CASSLDRVNTEAFF
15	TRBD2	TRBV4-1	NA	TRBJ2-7	TGCGCCAGCAGCCAGACTAGCGGGGGGCACTACGAGCAGTACTTC	CASSQTSGGHYEQYF
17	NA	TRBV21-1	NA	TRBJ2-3	TGTGCCAGCAGCAAAGGAGGACCGGACGGCCGCACAGATACGCAGTATTTT	CASSKGGPDGRTDTQYF
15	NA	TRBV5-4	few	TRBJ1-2	TGTGCCAGCATCACAGCGGGGACGCCCCTCTATGGCTACACCTTC	CASITAGTPLYGYTF
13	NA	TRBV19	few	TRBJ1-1	TGTGCCAGTAGTATCCAGGGGAGCACTGAAGCTTTCTTT	CASSIQGSTEAFF
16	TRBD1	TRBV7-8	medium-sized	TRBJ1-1	TGTGCCAGCAGCACGGTTTCGGACAGGGGGAACACTGAAGCTTTCTTT	CASSTVSDRGNTEAFF
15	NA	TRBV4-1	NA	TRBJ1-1	TGCGCCAGCAGCCAGGAACCACAGGGATGGACTGAAGCTTTCTTT	CASSQEPQGWTEAFF
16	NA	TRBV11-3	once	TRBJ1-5	TGTGCCAGCAGCTTCAGAAACCGAATCCTGGAGCAGCCCCAGCATTTT	CASSFRNRILEQPQHF
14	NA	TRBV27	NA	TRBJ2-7	TGTGCCAGCAGTTTGGGATCCCACGACACCGAGCAGTACTTC	CASSLGSHDTEQYF
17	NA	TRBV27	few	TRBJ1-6	TGTGCCAGCAGTTTAGTTCCGGGGGCCGGCAATAATTCACCCCTCCACTTT	CASSLVPGAGNNSPLHF
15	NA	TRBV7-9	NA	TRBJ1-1	TGTGCCAGCAGCTTTCTCTTAATGGGGGGTACTGAAGCTTTCTTT	CASSFLLMGGTEAFF
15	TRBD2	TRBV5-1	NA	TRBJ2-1	TGCGCCAGCAGCGCTTCCGGGACTAGCCTGGATGAGCAGTTCTTC	CASSASGTSLDEQFF
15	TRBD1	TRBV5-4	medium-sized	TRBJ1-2	TGTGCCAGCAGGTCAGGACAGGGGGCTCGGTATGGCTACACCTTC	CASRSGQGARYGYTF
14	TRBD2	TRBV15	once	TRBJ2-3	TGTGCCATCGGCCAGCGGGGGGTCACAGATACGCAGTATTTT	CAIGQRGVTDTQYF
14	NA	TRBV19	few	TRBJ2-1	TGTGCCAGTAGTATTGTAAAGTTAGGAAATGAGCAGTTCTTC	CASSIVKLGNEQFF
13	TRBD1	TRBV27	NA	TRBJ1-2	TGTGCCAGCAGCCTCGACAGGGGAGGCGACTACACCTTC	CASSLDRGGDYTF
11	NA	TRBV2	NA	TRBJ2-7	TGTGCCAGCAGTGAAGCGGGAGAGCAGTACTTC	CASSEAGEQYF
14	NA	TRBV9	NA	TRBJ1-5	TGTGCCAGCAGCTCGGGAGATAGCAATCAGCCCCAGCATTTT	CASSSGDSNQPQHF
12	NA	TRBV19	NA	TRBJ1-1	TGTGCCAGTAGTCCCGGGGACACTGAAGCTTTCTTT	CASSPGDTEAFF
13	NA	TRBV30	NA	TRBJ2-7	TGTGCCTTCGGACGGGGGGCCAACTACGAGCAGTACTTC	CAFGRGANYEQYF